These 18 T cell receptor beta chains were all obtained from the same sample, sequenced in a study of radiation and T cells in renal cell carcinoma. Clones were read by immunoSEQ multiplex PCR, and TCRdb kept only the in-frame ones, dropping some. This repertoire shows approximately 140,000 clones, over 80% found once; its top ten account for around 25%. Regarding time point: baseline pretreatment blood. The sample's treatment: 15 Gy SBRT to primary tumor, nephrectomy 4 weeks later. This sample comprised blood, obtained from a patient whose treatment included radiotherapy and nephrectomy. The source of these receptors is a woman between 45 and 65 years old with renal cell carcinoma.

The DNA for the CDR3 is TGTGCCAGCAGCCCCCCCGAGGCTAGAGAGACCCAGTACTTC. Its translation is CASSPPEARETQYF. This chain links TRBV7-2 with TRBJ2-5; D remains unclear. The germline V and J ends were trimmed by 5 bases and 4 bases, with 14 bases remaining between them. The germline gives CDR1 SGHTA, CDR2 FQGNSA. This CDR3 has 14 residues.

The chain uses TRBV18 and TRBJ1-2; no clear D. Trimming removed 2 bases at V and 4 bases at J, with 8 bases between. Germline loops: CDR1 KGHSH, CDR2 LQKENI. The CDR3 contains 13 residues. This CDR3 reads CASSPSGFYGYTF. As DNA, the CDR3 is TGTGCCAGCTCACCATCGGGGTTCTATGGCTACACCTTC.

The CDR3 region is CASKGQVYGYTF. CDR3 in DNA: TGTGCCAGCAAGGGCCAGGTCTATGGCTACACCTTC. The chain joins TRBV28 to TRBJ1-2; no reliable D call. The CDR3 sequence is 12 residues long. Looked up from germline, CDR1 is MDHEN and CDR2 is SYDVKM. The V gene lost 7 bases and the J gene lost 4 bases, with 10 bases spanning the gap.

The chain links TRBV18 to TRBJ2-7; no clear D gene. Trimming removed 2 bases at V and 1 base at J, with 9 bases between. The CDR3 is 14 amino acids. The germline CDR1 and CDR2 sequences are KGHSH and LQKENI. The CDR3: CASSPATSSYEQYF. In nucleotides, the CDR3 is TGTGCCAGCTCACCAGCCACATCTTCCTACGAGCAGTACTTC.

The chain couples TRBV19 to TRBJ2-7; D is ambiguous. V was pared by 6 bases and J by 3 bases, with 12 bases between. This CDR3 spans 13 amino acids. Looked up from germline, CDR1 is LNHDA and CDR2 is SQIVND (reference sequence). For the CDR3, the DNA is TGTGCCAGTAGCCCCGGGCCGATCTACGAGCAGTACTTC. It yields the protein CASSPGPIYEQYF. Filled out from reference TRBV19 and TRBJ2-7, the complete variable domain reads DGGITQSPKYLFRKEGQNVTLSCEQNLNHDAMYWYRQDPGQGLRLIYYSQIVNDFQKGDIAEGYSVSREKKESFPLTVTSAQKNPTAFYLCASSPGPIYEQYFGPGTRLTVT.

The rearrangement links TRBV19 to TRBJ2-2, with no clear D. The CDR3 spans 12 residues. V was shortened by 6 bases and J by 8 bases, with 10 bases between the two germline ends. Germline assignment: CDR1 LNHDA and CDR2 SQIVND (reference sequence). The CDR3: CASRLLGGELFF. The CDR3 DNA sequence: TGTGCCAGTAGACTCCTCGGGGGGGAGCTGTTTTTT.

The sample holds one count of this clone. The chain recombines TRBV9 with TRBJ1-1, with D possibly TRBD1 on 5 matching bases. Between the trimmed V and J ends, which lost 3 bases and 4 bases, there was a span of 13 bases. In germline, CDR1 is SGDLS, CDR2 YYNGEE. The CDR3 totals 14 residues. The CDR3 region is CASSATQGGTEAFF. The CDR3 nucleotides read TGTGCCAGCAGCGCAACCCAGGGAGGCACTGAAGCTTTCTTT.

The chain combines TRBV27 with TRBJ2-7; a weak D match, TRBD1 (5 bases). Germline V gene sequence: CDR1 MNHEY, CDR2 SMNVEV (reference sequence). CDR3 length equals 12 residues. Trimming removed 6 bases at V and 5 bases at J, with 11 bases between. The CDR3 sequence is CASRTGRDEQYF. CDR3 nucleotide sequence: TGTGCCAGCAGAACAGGCAGGGACGAGCAGTACTTC.

The V gene is TRBV18, the J gene TRBJ2-7; D remains unclear. V gave up 5 bases and J gave up 2 bases, with 13 bases separating them. CDR3 length: 14 amino acids. Per germline, CDR1 KGHSH and CDR2 LQKENI. This CDR3 reads CASSTLTATYEQYF. The CDR3 nucleotides read TGTGCCAGCTCAACTTTAACAGCTACCTACGAGCAGTACTTC.

The chain has TRBV7-2 and TRBJ2-3, with 14 bases lining up with TRBD2. V lost 6 bases and J lost 4; bases outside the gene matches: 6. Looked up from germline, CDR1 is SGHTA and CDR2 is FQGNSA. This CDR3 has 16 amino acids. CDR3 residues: CASSRLTSGRADTQYF. In DNA, the CDR3 is TGTGCCAGCAGTCGTCTGACTAGCGGGAGGGCAGATACGCAGTATTTT.

The chain recombines TRBV9 with TRBJ2-1, with 10 bases lining up with TRBD2. V gave up 2 bases and J gave up 6 bases; unmatched junction bases: 17. The CDR3 contains 19 residues. Germline V lookup: CDR1 SGDLS, CDR2 YYNGEE. CDR3 coding DNA: TGTGCCAGCAGCGTCAGTAGCTATGTGGGGCTAGCGGGAGTCAATGAGCAGTTCTTC. Its translation is CASSVSSYVGLAGVNEQFF.

The genes are TRBV6-5 and TRBJ1-1; D unresolved. The length of the CDR3 is 12 residues. Germline CDR1 MNHEY, CDR2 SVGAGI. V dropped 8 bases and J dropped 0 bases, with 7 bases sitting between them. CDR3 residues: CASQSMNTEAFF. The CDR3, as DNA: TGTGCCAGCCAGAGTATGAACACTGAAGCTTTCTTT.

The CDR3 protein is CASSADWERGTEAFF. The DNA of the CDR3 is TGCGCCAGCAGCGCCGATTGGGAGCGGGGCACTGAAGCTTTCTTT. The chain carries TRBV4-1 and TRBJ1-1, with D hard to call. Trimming stripped 5 bases from V and 4 bases from J, with 17 bases between. The germline CDR1 and CDR2 sequences are MGHRA and YSYEKL. The CDR3 contains 15 residues.

The chain has TRBV7-8 and TRBJ1-6, with 8 bases fitting TRBD1. Trimming at V came to 8 bases and at J to 7 bases, leaving 10 bases not matched to a gene. CDR3 length: 15 residues. Germline V gene sequence: CDR1 SGHVS, CDR2 FQNEAQ. Here the CDR3 reads CASGAMTGENSPLHF. The CDR3 DNA is TGTGCCAGCGGCGCCATGACAGGGGAGAATTCACCCCTCCACTTT.

This clone was detected only once. The rearrangement joins TRBV6-5 to TRBJ2-7; the D gene is possibly TRBD1 (5 bases). V was clipped by 6 bases and J by 0 bases, with 15 bases between them. Germline values: CDR1 MNHEY, CDR2 SVGAGI. This CDR3 has 15 amino acids. The CDR3 coding sequence is TGTGCCAGCAGCTCTGAGTGGGGCGTCTCCTACGAGCAGTACTTC. It specifies CASSSEWGVSYEQYF.

The CDR3 is CASSLARDRGPGYTF. In DNA form, the CDR3 reads TGTGCCAGCAGCTTAGCGCGGGACAGGGGGCCTGGCTACACCTTC. The chain combines TRBV7-2 with TRBJ1-2; 12 bases line up with TRBD1. Per the germline V gene, CDR1 is SGHTA and CDR2 is FQGNSA. The J segment lost 7 bases and the V segment lost 0 bases, leaving 3 bases of the junction unmatched. The CDR3 is made up of 15 amino acids.

The rearrangement uses TRBV11-3 and TRBJ2-3; TRBD1 agrees at 9 bases. This CDR3 is built from 16 residues. Germline lookup yields CDR1 SGHNT and CDR2 YENEEA. The V gene end was trimmed by 5 bases and the J gene end by 4 bases; junction bases not matched to a gene: 10. DNA for the CDR3: TGTGCCAGCAGCGGAGGGGACAGGGCTTCCCCAGATACGCAGTATTTT. This sequence encodes CASSGGDRASPDTQYF.

V usage is TRBV9 and J usage is TRBJ2-2, with D tentatively TRBD2 (6 bases). CDR3 size: 15 residues. Trimming pared 2 bases from V and 2 bases from J, leaving 10 bases between. Germline CDR1 reads SGDLS; CDR2 reads YYNGEE. CDR3 protein: CASSVGLTNTGELFF. Here the CDR3 DNA reads TGTGCCAGCAGCGTGGGACTGACCAACACCGGGGAGCTGTTTTTT.